What follows are 20 T cell receptor beta chains derived from one specimen sequenced in a study of blood T cell repertoires in COVID-19 (dated by TCRdb to 2018 to 2021). The library relied on the immunoSEQ multiplex PCR assay. TCRdb took over this immuneACCESS table, retaining in-frame rearrangements with V and J assigned. Such tables are incomplete; in checked studies, under half of the missing clones stem from an unresolved V gene, and the remainder is unexplained. Within this sample are some 60,000 clones, with approximately 90% of them counted one time only. The top ten constitute approximately 6.2% of the sample. Material: peripheral blood. The receptors derive from a man aged 40-49 years with acute or convalescent COVID-19.

The DNA for the CDR3 is TGTGCCAGCAGCTGGGGGCAGGACGAGCAGTACTTC. It yields the protein CASSWGQDEQYF. The chain links TRBV7-9 to TRBJ2-7, with D perhaps matching TRBD1 (6 bases). Per the germline V gene, CDR1 is SEHNR and CDR2 is FQNEAQ (reference sequence). V gave up 4 bases and J gave up 5 bases, with 9 bases separating them. The CDR3 is made up of 12 amino acids. The whole variable domain, filled in from reference TRBV7-9 and TRBJ2-7, reads DTGVSQNPRHKITKRGQNVTFRCDPISEHNRLYWYRQTLGQGPEFLTYFQNEAQLEKSRLLSDRFSAERPKGSFSTLEIQRTEQGDSAMYLCASSWGQDEQYFGPGTRLTVT.

This chain uses TRBV5-6 with TRBJ1-5; no firm D call. Trimming left V 1 base short and J 6 bases short, with 14 bases between. Germline V lookup: CDR1 SGHDT, CDR2 YYEEEE. The CDR3 loop spans 15 amino acids. The CDR3 spells CASSLRGSISQPQHF. In nucleotides, the CDR3 is TGTGCCAGCAGCTTGCGGGGATCCATCAGTCAGCCCCAGCATTTT.

This clone turned up a few times. This chain links TRBV20-1 with TRBJ1-5; 7 nucleotides agree with TRBD1. The CDR3 runs 15 residues. After removal of 3 bases from V and 5 bases from J, the junction contained 10 bases not matched to a gene. Germline V gives CDR1 DFQATT, CDR2 SNEGSKA (reference sequence). The CDR3 nucleotides are TGCAGTGCTAGTGGTGATAGGGGGCGCGATCAGCCCCAGCATTTT. Protein: CSASGDRGRDQPQHF.

V is TRBV7-8 and J is TRBJ2-1, with 9 bases matching TRBD1. Germline V CDR1 and CDR2: SGHVS, FQNEAQ. J was trimmed by 10 bases and V by 0 bases; bases with no gene match: 10. This CDR3 is 16 amino acids long. In DNA, the CDR3 is TGTGCCAGCAGCTTAGCGCTAGGGACAGGGTGGGGGGAGCAGTTCTTC. Protein: CASSLALGTGWGEQFF.

This clone was observed a handful of times. The chain joins TRBV5-1 to TRBJ1-2; a possible D gene is TRBD1 (6 bases). There are 13 residues in the CDR3. From germline, CDR1 is SGHRS and CDR2 YFSETQ. Trimming shortened V by 1 base and J by 8 bases, and 12 bases separated the two germline ends. CDR3 protein: CASSLSQGGGYTF. In DNA, the CDR3 is TGCGCCAGCAGCTTGTCACAGGGTGGAGGCTACACCTTC.

This sequence joins TRBV6-1 and TRBJ2-7; 11 bases fit TRBD1. The CDR3 covers 14 residues. Germline CDR1 is MNHNS and CDR2 is SASEGT. V lost 3 bases, J lost 5 bases, and 3 bases stayed unmatched. The CDR3 reads CASSEGDRGNEQYF. The CDR3 DNA sequence: TGTGCCAGCAGTGAGGGGGACAGGGGGAACGAGCAGTACTTC.

The chain employs TRBV2 and TRBJ1-1; no clear D. V gave up 6 bases and J gave up 3 bases, with 14 bases separating them. There are 14 residues in the CDR3. Germline V gene sequence: CDR1 SNHLY, CDR2 FYNNEI. The CDR3 sequence: CASRGGSLHTEAFF. CDR3 bases: TGTGCCAGCAGGGGAGGCAGCCTACACACTGAAGCTTTCTTT.

The rearrangement links TRBV5-6 to TRBJ2-7; D might be TRBD2 (5 bases). This CDR3 is 17 amino acids long. Germline loops: CDR1 SGHDT, CDR2 YYEEEE. Trimming left V 4 bases short and J 2 bases short, with 22 bases between. CDR3 amino acids: CASSDPYRGFVPYEQYF. CDR3 DNA sequence: TGTGCCAGCAGCGATCCCTACCGCGGGTTTGTTCCCTACGAGCAGTACTTC.

The J gene is TRBJ1-1, the V gene TRBV10-1, with 8 positions matching TRBD1. Unmatched junction bases numbered 11, after V lost 3 bases and J lost 5 bases. Germline CDR1 reads WNHNN; CDR2 reads SYGVQD (reference sequence). The length of the CDR3 is 16 residues. CDR3 nucleotide sequence: TGCGCCAGCAGTGACTATGACAGGGGTAGAGGAACTGAAGCTTTCTTT. It translates to CASSDYDRGRGTEAFF.

V usage is TRBV5-4 and J usage is TRBJ2-4, with TRBD2 matching 10 bases. Looked up from germline, CDR1 is SGHNT and CDR2 is YYREEE (reference sequence). This CDR3 comprises 15 residues. V dropped 3 bases and J dropped 4; count of bases not matched to a gene: 4. CDR3 amino acids: CASSSGTSVKNIQYF. The CDR3 DNA follows: TGTGCCAGCAGCTCAGGGACTAGCGTTAAAAACATTCAGTACTTC.

The genes are TRBV4-2 and TRBJ1-1; 12 nucleotides agree with TRBD1. This CDR3 is built from 16 residues. CDR1 and CDR2 from the germline V gene are LGHNA and YNFKEQ. V lost 4 bases and J lost 5; bases outside the gene matches: 8. The CDR3 DNA reads as TGTGCCAGCAGCCGTAAGGGACAGGGGGCTGGTACTGAAGCTTTCTTT. Its translation: CASSRKGQGAGTEAFF.

The chain carries TRBV6-4 and TRBJ2-2; no clear D. CDR1 is MRHNA and CDR2 is SNTAGT in the germline V gene. Trimming took off 6 bases at V and 4 bases at J, with 15 bases between the two ends. The CDR3 totals 15 residues. The CDR3 coding sequence is TGTGCCAGCAGCCCCAATGTGGCCGCCACCGGGGAGCTGTTTTTT. It yields the protein CASSPNVAATGELFF.

The chain carries TRBV30 and TRBJ1-2, with D perhaps TRBD1 (5 bases). Germline values: CDR1 GTSNPN, CDR2 SVGIG (reference sequence). V was cut by 3 bases and J by 10 bases, with 18 bases left in between. The CDR3 is 13 amino acids. Here the CDR3 reads CAWSPSGTEPYTF. CDR3 bases: TGTGCCTGGAGCCCGTCCGGGACTGAACCCTACACCTTC.

This sequence joins TRBV9 and TRBJ1-1; no clear D. With 1 base removed from V and 1 base from J, the gap between germline ends came to 8 bases. The germline gives CDR1 SGDLS, CDR2 YYNGEE. The CDR3 totals 14 residues. CDR3 in amino acids: CASSVQERNTEAFF. The CDR3 nucleotides are TGTGCCAGCAGCGTACAGGAACGGAACACTGAAGCTTTCTTT.

The chain carries TRBV7-9 and TRBJ1-2; D unclear. The V and J ends lost 5 bases and 4 bases respectively, with 8 bases between them. CDR1 is SEHNR and CDR2 is FQNEAQ in the germline V gene (reference sequence). CDR3 size: 12 residues. Written as DNA, the CDR3 is TGTGCCAGCAGCACCGTGAGCTATGGCTACACCTTC. It translates to CASSTVSYGYTF.

The genes are TRBV12-5 and TRBJ2-2; D unresolved. The germline V gene has CDR1 LGHNT and CDR2 FRNRAP. The CDR3 is 15 residues long. The V and J ends lost 6 bases and 0 bases respectively, with 11 bases between them. CDR3 amino acids: CASGQDLANTGELFF. For the CDR3, the DNA is TGTGCTAGTGGCCAGGATCTCGCGAACACCGGGGAGCTGTTTTTT.

The V gene is TRBV6-1, the J gene TRBJ1-2, with 12 positions matching TRBD1. The CDR3 spans 14 residues. J was trimmed by 7 bases and V by 4 bases; bases with no gene match: 4. Germline lookup yields CDR1 MNHNS and CDR2 SASEGT. DNA of the CDR3: TGTGCCAGCAGTGGTGGGGGACAGGGGGCTGGCTACACCTTC. Protein sequence: CASSGGGQGAGYTF.

This clone was seen only once. The chain combines TRBV30 with TRBJ1-3; D not certain. The CDR3 is made up of 12 amino acids. V was cut by 4 bases and J by 6 bases, with 10 bases left in between. CDR1 is GTSNPN, CDR2 SVGIG, per germline (reference sequence). The CDR3, as DNA: TGTGCCTGGACCGGTCCGCAAAACACCATATATTTT. It codes for CAWTGPQNTIYF.

DNA for the CDR3: TGTGCCAGCAGCCTAGGCGAAAACTCGGGTAGTGTTAACACTGAAGCTTTCTTT. It translates to CASSLGENSGSVNTEAFF. The chain is built from TRBV5-5 and TRBJ1-1; D uncertain. The germline V gene encodes CDR1 SGHKS and CDR2 YYEKEE (reference sequence). The CDR3 sequence is 18 residues long. V lost 4 bases and J 2 bases, leaving 24 bases between the germline ends.

The V call is TRBV27, the J call TRBJ1-2; D remains ambiguous. The CDR3 loop spans 13 amino acids. Trimming left V 6 bases short and J 3 bases short, with 11 bases between. Germline CDR1 MNHEY, CDR2 SMNVEV (reference sequence). The CDR3 sequence is CASRHPYDYGYTF. The CDR3 DNA is TGTGCCAGCAGACACCCGTACGACTATGGCTACACCTTC.